The entry that follows covers one T cell receptor (beta chain) sequence. This entry belongs to a study of T cell responses to AZD1222 COVID-19 vaccine. The protocol was immunoSEQ multiplex PCR, while the TCRdb copy is restricted to in-frame clones and leaves out a portion. This table has about 100,000 clones, approximately 90% appearing once. CDR1 is SGHRS, CDR2 YFSETQ, per germline. V was cut by 1 base and J by 5 bases, with 4 bases left in between. CDR3 size: 12 residues. The source is an adult in good health. The sequencing here drew on peripheral blood, taken on day 0 of AZD1222 vaccination. This chain connects TRBV5-1 to TRBJ2-1; D call uncertain. The DNA of the CDR3 is TGCGCCAGCAGCTTGACCCACAATGAGCAGTTCTTC. Translating gives CASSLTHNEQFF. Complete variable domain (other parts from reference TRBV5-1 and TRBJ2-1): KAGVTQTPRYLIKTRGQQVTLSCSPISGHRSVSWYQQTPGQGLQFLFEYFSETQRNKGNFPGRFSGRQFSNSRSEMNVSTLELGDSALYLCASSLTHNEQFFGPGTRLTVL.